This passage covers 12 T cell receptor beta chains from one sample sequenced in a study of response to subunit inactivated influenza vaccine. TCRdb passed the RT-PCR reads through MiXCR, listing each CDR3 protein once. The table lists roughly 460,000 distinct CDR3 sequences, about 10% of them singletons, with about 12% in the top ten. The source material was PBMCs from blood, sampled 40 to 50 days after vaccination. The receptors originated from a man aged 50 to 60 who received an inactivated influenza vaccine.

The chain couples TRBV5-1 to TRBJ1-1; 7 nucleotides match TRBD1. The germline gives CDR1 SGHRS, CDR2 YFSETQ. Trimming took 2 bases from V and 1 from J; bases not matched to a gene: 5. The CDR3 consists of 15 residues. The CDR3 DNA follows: TGCGCCAGCAGCTTTAGTGGACAGGAGAACACTGAAGCTTTCTTT. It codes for CASSFSGQENTEAFF.

Written as DNA, the CDR3 is TGTGCCAGCAGCCCTACCGGGACAGATCACTCCGAGCAGTACTTC. Its translation is CASSPTGTDHSEQYF. The chain employs TRBV7-9 and TRBJ2-7, with TRBD1 matching over 7 bases. V trimming: 5 bases; J trimming: 6 bases; junction bases outside the gene matches: 13. In germline, CDR1 is SEHNR, CDR2 FQNEAQ (reference sequence). CDR3 length: 15 residues.

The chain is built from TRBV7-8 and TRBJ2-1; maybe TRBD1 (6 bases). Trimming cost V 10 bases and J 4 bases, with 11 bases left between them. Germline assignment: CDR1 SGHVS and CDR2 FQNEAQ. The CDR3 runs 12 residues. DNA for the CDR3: TGTGCCACCGGGACATCTTACAATGAGCAGTTCTTC. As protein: CATGTSYNEQFF.

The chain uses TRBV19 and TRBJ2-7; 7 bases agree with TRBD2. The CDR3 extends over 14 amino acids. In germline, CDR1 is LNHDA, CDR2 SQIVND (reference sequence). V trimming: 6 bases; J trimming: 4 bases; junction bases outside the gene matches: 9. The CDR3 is CASSDVGEGYEQYF. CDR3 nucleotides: TGTGCCAGTAGCGATGTAGGGGAGGGTTACGAGCAGTACTTC. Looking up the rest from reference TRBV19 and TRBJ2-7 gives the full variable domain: DGGITQSPKYLFRKEGQNVTLSCEQNLNHDAMYWYRQDPGQGLRLIYYSQIVNDFQKGDIAEGYSVSREKKESFPLTVTSAQKNPTAFYLCASSDVGEGYEQYFGPGTRLTVT.

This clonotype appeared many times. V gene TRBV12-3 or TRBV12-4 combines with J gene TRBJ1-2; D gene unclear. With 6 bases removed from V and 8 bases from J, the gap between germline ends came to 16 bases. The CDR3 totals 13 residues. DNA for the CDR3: TGTGCCAGCAGCCAGTCAGTGGTGAAGGGCTACACCTTC. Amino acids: CASSQSVVKGYTF.

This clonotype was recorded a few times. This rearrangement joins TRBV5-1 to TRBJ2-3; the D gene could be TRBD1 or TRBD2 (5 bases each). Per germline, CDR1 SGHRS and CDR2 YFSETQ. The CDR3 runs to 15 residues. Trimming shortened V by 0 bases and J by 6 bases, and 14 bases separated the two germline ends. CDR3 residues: CASSLEGARRDTQYF. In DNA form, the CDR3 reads TGCGCCAGCAGCTTGGAAGGGGCGAGGAGGGATACGCAGTATTTT. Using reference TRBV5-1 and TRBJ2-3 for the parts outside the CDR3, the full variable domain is KAGVTQTPRYLIKTRGQQVTLSCSPISGHRSVSWYQQTPGQGLQFLFEYFSETQRNKGNFPGRFSGRQFSNSRSEMNVSTLELGDSALYLCASSLEGARRDTQYFGPGTRLTVL.

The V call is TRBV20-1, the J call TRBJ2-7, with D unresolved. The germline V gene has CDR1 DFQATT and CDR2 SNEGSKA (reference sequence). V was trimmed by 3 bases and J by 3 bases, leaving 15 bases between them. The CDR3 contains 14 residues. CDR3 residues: CSARSPTIDYEQYF. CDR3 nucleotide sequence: TGCAGTGCTAGGTCTCCAACAATTGACTACGAGCAGTACTTC.

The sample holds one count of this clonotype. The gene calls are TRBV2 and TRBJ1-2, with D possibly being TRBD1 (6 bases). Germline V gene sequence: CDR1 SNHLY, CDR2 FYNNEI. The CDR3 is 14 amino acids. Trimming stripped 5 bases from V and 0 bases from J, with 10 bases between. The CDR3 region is CASSTGTPNYGYTF. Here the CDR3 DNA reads TGTGCCAGCAGTACAGGGACCCCTAACTATGGCTACACCTTC.

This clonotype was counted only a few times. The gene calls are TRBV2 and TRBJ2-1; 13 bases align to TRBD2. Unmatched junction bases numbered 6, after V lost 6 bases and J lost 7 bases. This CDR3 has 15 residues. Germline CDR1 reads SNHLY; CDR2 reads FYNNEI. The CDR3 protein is CASSRTSGGSNEQFF. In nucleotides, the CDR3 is TGTGCCAGCAGCAGGACTAGCGGGGGATCAAATGAGCAGTTCTTC.

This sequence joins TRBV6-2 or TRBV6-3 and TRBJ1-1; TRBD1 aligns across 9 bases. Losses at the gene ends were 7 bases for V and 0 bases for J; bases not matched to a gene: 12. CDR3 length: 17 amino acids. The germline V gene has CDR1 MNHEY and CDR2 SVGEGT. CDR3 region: CASTSYRGPSMNTEAFF. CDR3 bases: TGTGCCAGCACTAGTTACAGGGGGCCTTCTATGAACACTGAAGCTTTCTTT.

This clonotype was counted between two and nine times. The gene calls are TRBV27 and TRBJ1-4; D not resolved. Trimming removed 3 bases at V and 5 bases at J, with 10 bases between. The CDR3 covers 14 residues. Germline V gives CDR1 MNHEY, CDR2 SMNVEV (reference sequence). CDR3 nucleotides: TGTGCCAGCAGTTTCGGCAGCCCCAATGAAAAACTGTTTTTT. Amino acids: CASSFGSPNEKLFF.

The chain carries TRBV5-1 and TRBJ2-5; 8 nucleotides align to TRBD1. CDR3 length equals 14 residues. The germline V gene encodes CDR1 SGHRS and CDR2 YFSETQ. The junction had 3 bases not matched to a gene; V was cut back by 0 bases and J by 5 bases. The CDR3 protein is CASSLDRGKETQYF. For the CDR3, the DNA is TGCGCCAGCAGCTTGGACAGGGGGAAGGAGACCCAGTACTTC.